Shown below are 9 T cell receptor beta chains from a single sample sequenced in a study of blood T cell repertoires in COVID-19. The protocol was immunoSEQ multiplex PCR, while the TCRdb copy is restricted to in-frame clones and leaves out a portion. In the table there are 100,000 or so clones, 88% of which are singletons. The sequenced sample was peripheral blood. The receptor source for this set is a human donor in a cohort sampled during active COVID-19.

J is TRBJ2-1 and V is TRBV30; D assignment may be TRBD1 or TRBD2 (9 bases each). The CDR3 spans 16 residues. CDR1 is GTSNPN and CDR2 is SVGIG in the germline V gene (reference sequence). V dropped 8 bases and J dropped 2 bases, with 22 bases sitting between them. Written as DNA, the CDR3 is TGTGCCAGGGACAGGGTCACTAGCGGGCCCTACAATGAGCAGTTCTTC. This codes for CARDRVTSGPYNEQFF.

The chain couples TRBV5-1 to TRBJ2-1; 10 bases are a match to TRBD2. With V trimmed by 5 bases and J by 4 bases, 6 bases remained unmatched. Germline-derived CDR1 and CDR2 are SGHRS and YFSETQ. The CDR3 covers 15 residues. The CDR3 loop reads CASSLRTSGYNEQFF. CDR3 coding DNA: TGCGCCAGCAGTCTAAGGACTAGCGGATACAATGAGCAGTTCTTC. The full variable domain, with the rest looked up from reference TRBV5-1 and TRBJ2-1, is KAGVTQTPRYLIKTRGQQVTLSCSPISGHRSVSWYQQTPGQGLQFLFEYFSETQRNKGNFPGRFSGRQFSNSRSEMNVSTLELGDSALYLCASSLRTSGYNEQFFGPGTRLTVL.

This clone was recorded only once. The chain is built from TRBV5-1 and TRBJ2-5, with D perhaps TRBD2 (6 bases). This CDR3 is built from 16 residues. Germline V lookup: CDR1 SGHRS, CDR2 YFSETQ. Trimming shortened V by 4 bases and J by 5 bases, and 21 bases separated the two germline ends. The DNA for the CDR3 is TGCGCCAGCAGCCCCAATATAGTGGTTAGCGGTGAGACCCAGTACTTC. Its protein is CASSPNIVVSGETQYF.

This CDR3 reads CASSLASGPSVGYEQYF. Written as DNA, the CDR3 is TGTGCCAGCAGCTTAGCCTCGGGTCCAAGCGTTGGTTACGAGCAGTACTTC. V is TRBV5-6 and J is TRBJ2-7, with no clear D. Germline CDR1 is SGHDT and CDR2 is YYEEEE. The CDR3 has 17 residues. V shed 2 bases and J shed 4 bases, with 22 bases lying between them.

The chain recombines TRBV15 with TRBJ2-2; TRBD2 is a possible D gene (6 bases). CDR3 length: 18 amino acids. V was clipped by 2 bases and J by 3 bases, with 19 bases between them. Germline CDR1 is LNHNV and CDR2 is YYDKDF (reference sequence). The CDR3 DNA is TGTGCCACCAGCAGAAATGCGAGGTGGGAGGTGCACACCGGGGAGCTGTTTTTT. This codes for CATSRNARWEVHTGELFF. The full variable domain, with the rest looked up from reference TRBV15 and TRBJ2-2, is DAMVIQNPRYQVTQFGKPVTLSCSQTLNHNVMYWYQQKSSQAPKLLFHYYDKDFNNEADTPDNFQSRRPNTSFCFLDIRSPGLGDTAMYLCATSRNARWEVHTGELFFGEGSRLTVL.

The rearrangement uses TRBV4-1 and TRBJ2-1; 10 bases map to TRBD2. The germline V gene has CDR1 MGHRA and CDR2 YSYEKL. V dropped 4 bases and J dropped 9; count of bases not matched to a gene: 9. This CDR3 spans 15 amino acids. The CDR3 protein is CASSLIAGGRGEQFF. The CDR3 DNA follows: TGCGCCAGCAGCCTAATAGCGGGAGGACGAGGTGAGCAGTTCTTC.

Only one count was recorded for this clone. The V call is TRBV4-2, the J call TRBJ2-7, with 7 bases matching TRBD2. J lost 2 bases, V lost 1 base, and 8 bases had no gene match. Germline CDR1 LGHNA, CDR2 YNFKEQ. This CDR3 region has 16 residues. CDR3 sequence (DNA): TGTGCCAGCAGCCAAGGGAGGTCTAGCGGAGCCTACGAGCAGTACTTC. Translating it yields CASSQGRSSGAYEQYF.

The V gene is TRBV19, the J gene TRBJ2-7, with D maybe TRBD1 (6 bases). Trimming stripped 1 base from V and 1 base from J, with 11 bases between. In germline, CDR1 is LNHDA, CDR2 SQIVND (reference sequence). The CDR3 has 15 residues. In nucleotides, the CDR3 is TGTGCCAGTAGTATAGCCGGGCAGGGGTCCTACGAGCAGTACTTC. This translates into CASSIAGQGSYEQYF.

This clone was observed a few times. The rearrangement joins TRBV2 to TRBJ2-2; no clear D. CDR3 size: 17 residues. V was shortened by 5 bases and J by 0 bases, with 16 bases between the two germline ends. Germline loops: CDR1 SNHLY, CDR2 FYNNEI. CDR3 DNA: TGTGCCAGCAGTCACGATCGTGGAGCCGCGAACACCGGGGAGCTGTTTTTT. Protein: CASSHDRGAANTGELFF.